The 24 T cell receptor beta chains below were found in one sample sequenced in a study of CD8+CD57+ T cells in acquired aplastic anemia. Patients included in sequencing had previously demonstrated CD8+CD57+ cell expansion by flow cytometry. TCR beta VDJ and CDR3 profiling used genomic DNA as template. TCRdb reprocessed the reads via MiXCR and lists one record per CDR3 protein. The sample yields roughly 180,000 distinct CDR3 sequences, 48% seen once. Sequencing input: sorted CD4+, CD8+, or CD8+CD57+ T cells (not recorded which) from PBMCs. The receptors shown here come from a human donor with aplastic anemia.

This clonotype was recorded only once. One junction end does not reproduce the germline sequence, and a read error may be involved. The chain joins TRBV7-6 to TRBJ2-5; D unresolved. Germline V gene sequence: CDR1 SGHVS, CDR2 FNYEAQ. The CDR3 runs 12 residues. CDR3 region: CASSLAGQVWNF. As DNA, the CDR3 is TGTGCCAGCAGCTTAGCAGGGCAGGTCTGGAACTTC.

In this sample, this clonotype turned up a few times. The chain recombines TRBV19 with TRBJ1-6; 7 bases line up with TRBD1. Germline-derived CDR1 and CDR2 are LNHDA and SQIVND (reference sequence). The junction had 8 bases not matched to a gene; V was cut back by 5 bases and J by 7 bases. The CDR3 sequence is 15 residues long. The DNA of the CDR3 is TGTGCCAGTAGTGGGCGGGACAGACCGAATTCACCCCTCCACTTT. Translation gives CASSGRDRPNSPLHF.

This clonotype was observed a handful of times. The CDR3 coding sequence is TGTGCCAGCAGTTTTAGACAGCCCACCGGGGAGCTGTTTTTT. This encodes CASSFRQPTGELFF. This rearrangement joins TRBV6-8 to TRBJ2-2, with D tentatively TRBD1 (5 bases). Trimming removed 4 bases at V and 4 bases at J, with 10 bases between. The CDR3 covers 14 residues. The V gene's germline CDR1 is MNHGY and CDR2 SAAAGT.

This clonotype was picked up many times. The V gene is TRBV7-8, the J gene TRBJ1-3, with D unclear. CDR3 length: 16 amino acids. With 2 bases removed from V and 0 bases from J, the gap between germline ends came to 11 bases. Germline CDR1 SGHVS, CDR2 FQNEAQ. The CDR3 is CASSLSQLGSGNTIYF. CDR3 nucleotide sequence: TGTGCCAGCAGCTTATCACAACTAGGCTCTGGAAACACCATATATTTT.

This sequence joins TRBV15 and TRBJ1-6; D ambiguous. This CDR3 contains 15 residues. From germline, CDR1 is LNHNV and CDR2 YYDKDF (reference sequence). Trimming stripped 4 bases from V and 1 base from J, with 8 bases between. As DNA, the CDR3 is TGTGCCACCAGCAACGCCGGGTCCTATAATTCACCCCTCCACTTT. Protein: CATSNAGSYNSPLHF.

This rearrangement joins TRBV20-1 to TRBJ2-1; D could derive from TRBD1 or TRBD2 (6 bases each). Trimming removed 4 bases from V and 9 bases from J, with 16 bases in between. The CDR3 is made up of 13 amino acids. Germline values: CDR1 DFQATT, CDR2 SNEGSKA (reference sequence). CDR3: CSAKEGGGGEQFF. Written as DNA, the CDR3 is TGCAGTGCTAAGGAGGGGGGTGGGGGTGAGCAGTTCTTC.

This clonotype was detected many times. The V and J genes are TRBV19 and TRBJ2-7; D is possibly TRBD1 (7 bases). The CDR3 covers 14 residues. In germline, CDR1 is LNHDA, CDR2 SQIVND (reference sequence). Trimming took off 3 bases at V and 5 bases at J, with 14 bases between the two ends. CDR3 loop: CASSMGGQAHEQYF. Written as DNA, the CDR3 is TGTGCCAGTAGTATGGGAGGACAGGCCCACGAGCAGTACTTC.

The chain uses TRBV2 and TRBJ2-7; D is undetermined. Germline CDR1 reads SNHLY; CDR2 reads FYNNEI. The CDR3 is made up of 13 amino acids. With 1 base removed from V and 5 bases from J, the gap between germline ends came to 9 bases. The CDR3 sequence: CASSEERWDEQYF. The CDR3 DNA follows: TGTGCCAGCAGTGAAGAAAGGTGGGACGAGCAGTACTTC.

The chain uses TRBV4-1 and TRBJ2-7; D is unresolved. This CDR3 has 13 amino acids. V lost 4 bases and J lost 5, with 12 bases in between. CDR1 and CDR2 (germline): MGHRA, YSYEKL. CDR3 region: CASSPPGQDEQYF. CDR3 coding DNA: TGCGCCAGCAGCCCCCCGGGCCAAGACGAGCAGTACTTC.

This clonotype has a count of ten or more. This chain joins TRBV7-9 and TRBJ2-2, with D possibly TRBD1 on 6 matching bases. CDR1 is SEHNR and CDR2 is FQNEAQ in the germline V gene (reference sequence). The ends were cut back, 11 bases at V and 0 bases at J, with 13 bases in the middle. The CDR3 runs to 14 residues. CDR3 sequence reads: CAGQGLTNTGELFF. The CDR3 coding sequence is TGTGCCGGGCAGGGGCTAACGAACACCGGGGAGCTGTTTTTT.

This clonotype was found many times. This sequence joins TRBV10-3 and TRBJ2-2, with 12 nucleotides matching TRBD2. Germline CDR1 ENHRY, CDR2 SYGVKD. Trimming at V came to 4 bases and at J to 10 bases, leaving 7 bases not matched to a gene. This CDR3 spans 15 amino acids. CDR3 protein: CAISVASGGEEELFF. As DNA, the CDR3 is TGTGCCATCAGTGTGGCTAGCGGGGGGGAGGAGGAGCTGTTTTTT.

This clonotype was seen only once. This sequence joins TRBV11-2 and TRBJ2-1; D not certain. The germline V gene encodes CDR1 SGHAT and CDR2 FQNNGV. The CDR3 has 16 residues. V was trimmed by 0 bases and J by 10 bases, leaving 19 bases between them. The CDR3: CASSLDLYSLPGEQFF. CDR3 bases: TGTGCCAGCAGCTTAGATCTATACTCACTACCCGGGGAGCAGTTCTTC.

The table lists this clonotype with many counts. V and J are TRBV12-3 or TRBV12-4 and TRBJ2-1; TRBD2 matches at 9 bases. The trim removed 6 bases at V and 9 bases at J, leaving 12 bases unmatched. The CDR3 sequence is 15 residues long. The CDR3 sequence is CASRDQAGGRGEQFF. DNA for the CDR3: TGTGCCAGCAGGGATCAGGCGGGGGGGCGTGGTGAGCAGTTCTTC.

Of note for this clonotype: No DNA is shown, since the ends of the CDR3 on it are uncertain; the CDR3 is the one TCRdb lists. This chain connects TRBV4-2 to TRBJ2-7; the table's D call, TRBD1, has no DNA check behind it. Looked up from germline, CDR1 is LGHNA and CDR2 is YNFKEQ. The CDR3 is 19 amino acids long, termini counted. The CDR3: CASSLLCQQPSEGASEQYF.

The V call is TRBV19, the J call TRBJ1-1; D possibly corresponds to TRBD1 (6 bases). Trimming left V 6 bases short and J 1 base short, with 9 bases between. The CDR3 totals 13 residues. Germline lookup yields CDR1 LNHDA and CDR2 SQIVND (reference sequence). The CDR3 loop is CASSIRGNTEAFF. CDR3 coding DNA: TGTGCCAGTAGCATCAGGGGGAACACTGAAGCTTTCTTT. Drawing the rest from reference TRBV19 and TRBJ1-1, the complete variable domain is DGGITQSPKYLFRKEGQNVTLSCEQNLNHDAMYWYRQDPGQGLRLIYYSQIVNDFQKGDIAEGYSVSREKKESFPLTVTSAQKNPTAFYLCASSIRGNTEAFFGQGTRLTVV.

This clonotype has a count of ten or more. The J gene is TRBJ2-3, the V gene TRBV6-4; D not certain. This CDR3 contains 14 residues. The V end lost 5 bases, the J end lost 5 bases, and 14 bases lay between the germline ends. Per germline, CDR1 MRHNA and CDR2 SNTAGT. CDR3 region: CASSLEPGQDTQYF. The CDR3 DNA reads TGTGCCAGCAGTCTCGAACCGGGCCAAGATACGCAGTATTTT.

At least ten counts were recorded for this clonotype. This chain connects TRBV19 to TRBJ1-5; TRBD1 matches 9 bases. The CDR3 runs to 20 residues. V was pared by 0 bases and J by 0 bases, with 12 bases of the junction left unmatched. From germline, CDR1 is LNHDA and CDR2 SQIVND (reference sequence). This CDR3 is CASSIDGGTGRTFSNQPQHF. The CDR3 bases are TGTGCCAGTAGTATAGATGGGGGGACAGGGCGAACTTTTAGCAATCAGCCCCAGCATTTT.

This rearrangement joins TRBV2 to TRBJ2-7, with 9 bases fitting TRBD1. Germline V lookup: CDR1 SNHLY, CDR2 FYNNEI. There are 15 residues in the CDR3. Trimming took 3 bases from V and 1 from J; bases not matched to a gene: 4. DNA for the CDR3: TGTGCCAGCAGTGATTGGACAGGGGAATCCTACGAGCAGTACTTC. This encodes CASSDWTGESYEQYF.

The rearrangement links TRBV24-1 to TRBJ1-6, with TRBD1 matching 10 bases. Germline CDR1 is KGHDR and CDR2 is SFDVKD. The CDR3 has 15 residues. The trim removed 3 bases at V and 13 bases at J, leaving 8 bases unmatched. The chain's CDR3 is CATSDRDRGNQPLHF. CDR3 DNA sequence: TGTGCCACCAGTGATAGGGACAGGGGCAATCAGCCCCTCCACTTT.

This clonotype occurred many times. Here the CDR3 reads CSVSGQGAQTNYGYTF. The CDR3 coding sequence is TGCAGCGTTTCCGGACAGGGGGCGCAGACTAACTATGGCTACACCTTC. This chain joins TRBV29-1 and TRBJ1-2, with 11 bases lining up with TRBD1. CDR1 is SQVTM and CDR2 is ANQGSEA in the germline V gene. The CDR3 sequence is 16 residues long. Trimming cost V 5 bases and J 0 bases; bases outside gene matches: 8.

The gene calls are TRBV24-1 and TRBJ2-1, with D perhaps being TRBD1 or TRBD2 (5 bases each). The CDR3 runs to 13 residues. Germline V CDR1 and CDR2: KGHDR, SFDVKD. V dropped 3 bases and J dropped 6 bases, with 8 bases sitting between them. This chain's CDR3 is CATSDGTSNEQFF. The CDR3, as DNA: TGTGCCACCAGTGATGGGACGAGCAATGAGCAGTTCTTC.

The CDR3 here is CASSRAGYGYTF. CDR3 sequence (DNA): TGCGCCAGCAGCAGGGCAGGCTATGGCTACACCTTC. This sequence joins TRBV5-1 and TRBJ1-2, with D uncertain. Germline V CDR1 and CDR2: SGHRS, YFSETQ. CDR3 length: 12 residues. Trimming took 4 bases from V and 4 from J, leaving 8 bases between them.

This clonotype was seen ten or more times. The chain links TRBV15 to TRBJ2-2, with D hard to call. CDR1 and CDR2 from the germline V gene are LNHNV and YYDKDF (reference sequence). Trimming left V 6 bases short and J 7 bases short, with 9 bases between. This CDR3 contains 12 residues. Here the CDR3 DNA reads TGTGCCACCAGAAGGGTGGTCGGGGAGCTGTTTTTT. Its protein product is CATRRVVGELFF.

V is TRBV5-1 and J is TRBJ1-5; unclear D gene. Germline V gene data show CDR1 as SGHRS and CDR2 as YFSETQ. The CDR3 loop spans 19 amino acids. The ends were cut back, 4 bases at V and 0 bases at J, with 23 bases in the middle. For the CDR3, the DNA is TGCGCCAGCAGCGCGAATGATAGGGTTAAAGGTCTTAGCAATCAGCCCCAGCATTTT. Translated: CASSANDRVKGLSNQPQHF.